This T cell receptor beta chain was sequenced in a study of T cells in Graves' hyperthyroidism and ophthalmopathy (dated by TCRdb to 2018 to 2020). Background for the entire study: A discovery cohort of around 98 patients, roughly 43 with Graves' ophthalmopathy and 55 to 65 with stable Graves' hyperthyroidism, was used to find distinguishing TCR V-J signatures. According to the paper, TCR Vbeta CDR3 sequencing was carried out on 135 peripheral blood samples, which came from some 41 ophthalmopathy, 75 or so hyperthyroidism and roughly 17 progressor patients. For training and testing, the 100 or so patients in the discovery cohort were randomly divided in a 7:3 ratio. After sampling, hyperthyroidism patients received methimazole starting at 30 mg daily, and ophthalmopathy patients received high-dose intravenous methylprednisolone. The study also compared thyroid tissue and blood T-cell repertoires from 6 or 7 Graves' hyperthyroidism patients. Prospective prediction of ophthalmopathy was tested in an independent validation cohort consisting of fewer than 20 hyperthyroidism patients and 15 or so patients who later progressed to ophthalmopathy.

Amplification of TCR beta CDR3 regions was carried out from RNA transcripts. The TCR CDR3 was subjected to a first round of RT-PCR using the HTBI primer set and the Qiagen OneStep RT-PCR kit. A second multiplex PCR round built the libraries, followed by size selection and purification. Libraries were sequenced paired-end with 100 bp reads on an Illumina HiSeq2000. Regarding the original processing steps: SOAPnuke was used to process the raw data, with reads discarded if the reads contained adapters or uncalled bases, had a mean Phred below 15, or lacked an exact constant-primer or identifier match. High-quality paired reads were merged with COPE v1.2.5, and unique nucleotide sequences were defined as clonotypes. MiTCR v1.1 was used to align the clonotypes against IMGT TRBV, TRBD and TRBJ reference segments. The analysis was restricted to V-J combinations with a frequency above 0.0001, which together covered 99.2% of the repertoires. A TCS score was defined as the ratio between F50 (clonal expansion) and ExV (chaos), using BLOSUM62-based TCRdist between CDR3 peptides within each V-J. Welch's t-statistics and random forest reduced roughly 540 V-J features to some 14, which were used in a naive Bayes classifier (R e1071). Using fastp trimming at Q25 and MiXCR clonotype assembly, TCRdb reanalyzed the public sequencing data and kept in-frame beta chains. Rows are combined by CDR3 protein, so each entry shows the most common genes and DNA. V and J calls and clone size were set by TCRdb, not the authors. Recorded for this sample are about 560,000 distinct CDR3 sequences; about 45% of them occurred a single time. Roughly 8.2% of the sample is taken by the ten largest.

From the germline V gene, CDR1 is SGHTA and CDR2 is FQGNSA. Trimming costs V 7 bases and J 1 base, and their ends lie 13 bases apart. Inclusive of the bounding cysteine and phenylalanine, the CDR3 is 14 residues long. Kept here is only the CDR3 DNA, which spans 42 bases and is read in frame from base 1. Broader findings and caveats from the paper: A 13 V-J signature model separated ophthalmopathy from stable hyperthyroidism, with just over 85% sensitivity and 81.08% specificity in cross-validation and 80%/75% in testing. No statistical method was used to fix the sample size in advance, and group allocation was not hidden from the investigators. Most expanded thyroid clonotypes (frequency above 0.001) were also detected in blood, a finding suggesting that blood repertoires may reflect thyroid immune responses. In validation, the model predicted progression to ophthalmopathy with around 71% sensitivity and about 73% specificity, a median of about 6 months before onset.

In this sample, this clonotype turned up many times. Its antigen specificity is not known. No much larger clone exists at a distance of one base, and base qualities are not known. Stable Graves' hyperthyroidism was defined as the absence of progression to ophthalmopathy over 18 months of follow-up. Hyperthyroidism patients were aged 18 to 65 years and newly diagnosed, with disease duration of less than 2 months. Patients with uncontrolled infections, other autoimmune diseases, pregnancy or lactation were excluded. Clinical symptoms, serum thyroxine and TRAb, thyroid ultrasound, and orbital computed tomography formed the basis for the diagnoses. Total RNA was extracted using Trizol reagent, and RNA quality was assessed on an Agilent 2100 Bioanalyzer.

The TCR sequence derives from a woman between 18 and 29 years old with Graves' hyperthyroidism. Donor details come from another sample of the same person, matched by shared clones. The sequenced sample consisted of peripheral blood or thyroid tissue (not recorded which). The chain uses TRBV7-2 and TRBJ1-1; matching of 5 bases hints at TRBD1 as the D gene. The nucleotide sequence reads TGTGCCAGCATGGAAAGTAGGGGGAACACTGAAGCTTTCTTT. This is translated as CASMESRGNTEAFF.